Sequencing of this TCR beta chain was carried out in a study of response to subunit inactivated influenza vaccine. One entry per CDR3 protein results from TCRdb running MiXCR on the RT-PCR reads. The data hold approximately 530,000 distinct CDR3 sequences, with 13% observed a single time. Study findings and constraints: Only a handful of new T cells, the authors suggested, are recruited with each seasonal influenza vaccination.

This clonotype was recorded many times. Its antigen remains unidentified. Here the sequenced sample was PBMCs from blood, taken about 40 days after vaccination. The sequence was obtained from a man aged 50 or older who received an inactivated influenza vaccine.

This chain's CDR3 is CASSQDSGRDYGYTF. CDR3 nucleotides: TGCGCCAGCAGCCAAGATAGCGGCCGGGACTATGGCTACACCTTC. V and J are TRBV4-3 and TRBJ1-2, with D uncertain. The CDR3 has 15 residues. CDR1 and CDR2 (germline): LGHNA, YSLEER. V lost 0 bases to trimming and J lost 3 bases, with 11 bases between them.